The clone carrying this TCR beta chain was detected only once. Seattle-derived patients entered the study during active infection and were followed longitudinally. How the authors handled the data: Amplifying reference gene primers gave estimates of nucleated cell counts. Using immunoSEQ multiplex PCR, the repertoire was profiled, and TCRdb retains in-frame clones only, with some absent. D and trimming come from the DNA, and the V and J calls and clone size come from that table. This repertoire shows approximately 350,000 clones, over 80% found once; its top ten account for about 6.9%. The entry originates in a study of blood T cell repertoires in COVID-19. At the level of the study: Specimens from acute and convalescent COVID-19 originated in the United States, Italy and Spain. Sources were T cells, B-cell-depleted T cells, or PBMCs; the material itself was cDNA or gDNA.

CDR1 is LNHDA, CDR2 SQIVND, per germline (reference sequence). V dropped 1 base and J dropped 4; count of bases not matched to a gene: 7. CDR3 length: 16 amino acids. The V gene is TRBV19, the J gene TRBJ2-3; 8 bases line up with TRBD2. The material sequenced was peripheral blood. This sequence originates from a woman in her forties or fifties with COVID-19, enrolled during active disease. The CDR3 bases are TGTGCCAGTAGTATAGTGGACGGGAGGGTGGCAGATACGCAGTATTTT. Translated, it gives CASSIVDGRVADTQYF.